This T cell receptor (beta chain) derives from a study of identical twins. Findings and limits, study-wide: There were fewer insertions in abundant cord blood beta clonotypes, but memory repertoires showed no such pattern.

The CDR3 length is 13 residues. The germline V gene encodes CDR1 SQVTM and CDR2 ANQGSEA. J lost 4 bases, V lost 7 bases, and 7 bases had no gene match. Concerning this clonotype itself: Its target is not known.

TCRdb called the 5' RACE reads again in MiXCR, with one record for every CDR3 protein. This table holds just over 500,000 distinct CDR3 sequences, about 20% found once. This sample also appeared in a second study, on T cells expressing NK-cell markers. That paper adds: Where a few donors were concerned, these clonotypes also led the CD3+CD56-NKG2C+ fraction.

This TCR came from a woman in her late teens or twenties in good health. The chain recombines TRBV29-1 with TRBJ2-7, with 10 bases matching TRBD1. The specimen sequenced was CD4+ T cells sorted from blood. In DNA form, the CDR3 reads TGCAGCGCTACCGGGACAGGGGCTTACGAGCAGTACTTC. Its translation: CSATGTGAYEQYF.